This T cell receptor beta chain stems from a study of cytotoxic CD8 clonotypes in ibrutinib-treated CLL (dated by TCRdb to about 2021). Background on the whole study: In this cohort, 15 patients were treatment-naive and ten to twelve were relapsed/refractory, while under 18 had unmutated IGHV. Partial responses were observed in roughly 24 patients and complete responses in 2; after a median follow-up of 68 months, remission was maintained in roughly 14 patients and progression was observed in about twelve. The response samples were drawn at a median of approximately 12 months into treatment, with a range of about 6 to 40 months. Samples averaged approximately 250,000 productive templates and approximately 100,000 productive rearrangements. Longitudinal samples were obtainable from 26 of the 86 participants in the trial. Cryopreserved peripheral blood mononuclear cells were collected at three points: before therapy, at response, and at either sustained remission or disease progression. Every sample from remission and from progressive disease was obtained while the patients were still on ibrutinib.

From its cysteine to its phenylalanine, the CDR3 spans 17 amino acids. The retained sequence is limited to the CDR3, 51 bases, with the frame set at the first base. CDR1 SGHRS and CDR2 YFSETQ are derived from the germline V gene. Relative to germline, V is missing 5 bases and J is missing 4 bases, with 15 bases of the junction outside any gene match. Study-wide findings and limitations: An increase in clonality was observed at ibrutinib response, with clonality remaining stable during sustained remission and falling back toward baseline at progression. Sustained-remission and progressing patients did not have matched sampling times, and lymph node repertoires were not examined. Public clonotypes were rare and either shrank or stayed stable during treatment, and the rise in clonality at ibrutinib response reflected expansion of private clonotypes. At baseline, clonality was higher than in age-matched healthy donors and showed a strong correlation with circulating CD8+ T-cell counts.

The goal of deep resolution MiSeq sequencing was a depth between 1 in 1 million and 1 in 200,000 T cells, and coverage averaged 10x per clonotype. TCR beta libraries were generated with the immunoSEQ hsTCRB Kit. Under the source paper's analysis protocol: The data were analyzed with ImmunoSEQ Analyzer and ImmunoSEQ Data Assistant, and V, D and J gene assignments followed IMGT definitions. Clonality, which ranges from 0 to 1, was calculated by subtracting the normalized Shannon entropy of productive rearrangement frequencies from one. Only overrepresented clonotypes making up at least 0.05% of the repertoire of each patient were included in the public clonotype analysis. Repertoires from about a dozen age-matched healthy donors in immuneACCESS were used as clonality controls. TCRdb obtained this table from immuneACCESS and retained in-frame rearrangements with V and J assigned. These tables miss some clones; where compared with another copy, unresolved V genes account for less than half of the shortfall, and the remainder is unexplained. For V, J and clone size, that table is used; D and trimming come from the DNA. Within this sample are over 250,000 clones, with around 69% of them counted one time only. Of the sample, about 6% falls within the top ten clones.

Concerning this clone: Its target antigen remains unknown. No base-level quality is on record; no much larger clone is a single base apart.

This specimen's time point label, interpreted: progressive disease on ibrutinib. For TCR beta library preparation, about 1.8 micrograms of genomic DNA were isolated from cryopreserved PBMCs. High-throughput TCR beta sequencing was performed on longitudinal blood samples from CLL patients receiving ibrutinib monotherapy. Patients were enrolled in a phase 2 open-label single-center ibrutinib monotherapy trial. Sequenced material: PBMCs, taken at disease progression, from a patient treated with ibrutinib. This TCR was sampled from a human donor with chronic lymphocytic leukemia. The chain links TRBV5-1 with TRBJ1-2; TRBD1 lines up with 9 middle nucleotides. The CDR3 amino acid sequence is: CASREGDRARLRYGYTF. The nucleotide sequence is TGCGCCAGCAGAGAGGGGGACAGGGCCAGGTTGCGCTATGGCTACACCTTC. The full variable domain, with segments outside the CDR3 supplied by the reference TRBV5-1 and TRBJ1-2 proteins, appears as KAGVTQTPRYLIKTRGQQVTLSCSPISGHRSVSWYQQTPGQGLQFLFEYFSETQRNKGNFPGRFSGRQFSNSRSEMNVSTLELGDSALYLCASREGDRARLRYGYTFGSGTRLTVV.